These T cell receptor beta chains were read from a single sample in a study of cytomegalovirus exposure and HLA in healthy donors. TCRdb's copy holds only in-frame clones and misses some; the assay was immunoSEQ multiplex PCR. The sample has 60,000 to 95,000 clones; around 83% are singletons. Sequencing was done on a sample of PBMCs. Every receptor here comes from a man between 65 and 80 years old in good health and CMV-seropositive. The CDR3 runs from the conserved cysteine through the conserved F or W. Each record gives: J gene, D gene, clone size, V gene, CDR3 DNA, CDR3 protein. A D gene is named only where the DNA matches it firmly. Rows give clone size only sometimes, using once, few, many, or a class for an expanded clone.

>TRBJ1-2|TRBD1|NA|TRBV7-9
TGTGCCAGCAGCTTAGAATCAGGGGGCGGAATTGGCTACACCTTC
CASSLESGGGIGYTF
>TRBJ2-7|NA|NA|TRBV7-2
TGTGCCAGCAGCCCGTACACTAGCTCCTACGAGCAGTACTTC
CASSPYTSSYEQYF
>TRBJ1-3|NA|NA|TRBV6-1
TGTGCCAGCAGTGAAGCAGGGAGATCTGGAAACACCATATATTTT
CASSEAGRSGNTIYF
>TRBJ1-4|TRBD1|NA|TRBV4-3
TGCGCCAGCAGCCAAGGCCCAACAGGGGGCAATGAAAAACTGTTTTTT
CASSQGPTGGNEKLFF
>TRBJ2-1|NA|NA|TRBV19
TGTGCCAGTAGGGCAGGACAGTCCTACAATGAGCAGTTCTTC
CASRAGQSYNEQFF
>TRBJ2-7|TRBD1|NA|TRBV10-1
TGCGCCAGCATTACCACAGGGGCCTCCTACGAGCAGTACTTC
CASITTGASYEQYF
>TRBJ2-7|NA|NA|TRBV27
TGTGCCAGCCGAGGGGGGACAGCCACCTACGAGCAGTACTTC
CASRGGTATYEQYF
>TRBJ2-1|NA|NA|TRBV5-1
TGCGCCAGCAGCTTAGACTTGAACTCCTACAATGAGCAGTTCTTC
CASSLDLNSYNEQFF
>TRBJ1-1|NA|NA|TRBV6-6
TGTGCCAGCAGAATTAGAACTGAAGCTTTCTTT
CASRIRTEAFF
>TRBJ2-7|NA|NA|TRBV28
TGTGCCAGCAGTTTTACGAGTCCTGGGCCCCACGAGCAGTACTTC
CASSFTSPGPHEQYF
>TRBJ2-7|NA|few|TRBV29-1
TGCAGCGTTAATATTTATCAGGGTCGGGAGCAGTACTTC
CSVNIYQGREQYF
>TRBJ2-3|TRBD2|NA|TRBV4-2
TGTGCCAGCAGCCAAGTCGGCCTAGCGGGAGCTGATACGCAGTATTTT
CASSQVGLAGADTQYF
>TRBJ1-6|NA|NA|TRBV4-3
TGCGCCAGCAGCCAAGATAGAGGGATGAATTCACCCCTCCACTTT
CASSQDRGMNSPLHF
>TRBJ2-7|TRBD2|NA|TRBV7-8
TGTGCCAGCAGCTTAGCGCGGTTGCGGGGGGGCCCCTACGAGCAGTACTTC
CASSLARLRGGPYEQYF
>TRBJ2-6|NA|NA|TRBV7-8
TGTGCCAGCAGGGAGACAGTTTCTGGGGCCAACGTCCTGACTTTC
CASRETVSGANVLTF
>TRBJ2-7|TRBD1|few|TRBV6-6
TGTGCCAGCAGTAGAACCGGGACAGGAGCCTACGAGCAGTACTTC
CASSRTGTGAYEQYF
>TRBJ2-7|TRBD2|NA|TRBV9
TGTGCCAGCAGCCCCGAGGGCGGGAGGGCCAGGGTCGAGCAGTACTTC
CASSPEGGRARVEQYF
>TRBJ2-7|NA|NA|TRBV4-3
TGCGCCAGCAGCCAAGTCGCGGGGAACTACGAGCAGTACTTC
CASSQVAGNYEQYF
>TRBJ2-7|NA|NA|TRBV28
TGTGCCAGCAGTCCTTGGGGCCTCCTCTCCTACGAGCAGTACTTC
CASSPWGLLSYEQYF
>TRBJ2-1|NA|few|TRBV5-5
TGTGCCAGCAGCTGGACTCCCCTTTATGAGCAGTTCTTC
CASSWTPLYEQFF
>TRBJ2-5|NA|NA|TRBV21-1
TGTGCCAGCAGCAAGGGCAGGGAACAAGAGACCCAGTACTTC
CASSKGREQETQYF
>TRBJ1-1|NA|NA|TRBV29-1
TGCAGCGTTGAACCCGCGGAGGGCACTGAAGCTTTCTTT
CSVEPAEGTEAFF
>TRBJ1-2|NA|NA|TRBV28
TGTGCCAGCAGTGGGCTCGCTGCGCGAGGCTACACCTTC
CASSGLAARGYTF
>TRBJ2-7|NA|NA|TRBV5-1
TGCGCCAGCAGCTTGGCGGGCTCCTACGAGCAGTACTTC
CASSLAGSYEQYF
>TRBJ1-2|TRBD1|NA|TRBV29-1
TGCAGCGTCGATTTAACAGGGGGCGGAGAAAGTGGCTACACCTTC
CSVDLTGGGESGYTF
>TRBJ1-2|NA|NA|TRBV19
TGTGCCAGTAGTATCTCGGACAGCACCTATGGCTACACCTTC
CASSISDSTYGYTF
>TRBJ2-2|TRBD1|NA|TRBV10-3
TGTGCCATCAGTGGACAGGGGGCCGGGAACACCGGGGAGCTGTTTTTT
CAISGQGAGNTGELFF
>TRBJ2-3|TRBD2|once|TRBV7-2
TGTGCCAGCAAAGCGGGACTATCCCGCACAGATACGCAGTATTTT
CASKAGLSRTDTQYF
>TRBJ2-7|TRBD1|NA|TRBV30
TGTGCCTGGGGGACAGGGAGCTCCTACGAGCAGTACTTC
CAWGTGSSYEQYF
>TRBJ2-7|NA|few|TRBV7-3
TGTGCCAGCAGCTCGGACTCCTGGGGAGAGCAGTACTTC
CASSSDSWGEQYF